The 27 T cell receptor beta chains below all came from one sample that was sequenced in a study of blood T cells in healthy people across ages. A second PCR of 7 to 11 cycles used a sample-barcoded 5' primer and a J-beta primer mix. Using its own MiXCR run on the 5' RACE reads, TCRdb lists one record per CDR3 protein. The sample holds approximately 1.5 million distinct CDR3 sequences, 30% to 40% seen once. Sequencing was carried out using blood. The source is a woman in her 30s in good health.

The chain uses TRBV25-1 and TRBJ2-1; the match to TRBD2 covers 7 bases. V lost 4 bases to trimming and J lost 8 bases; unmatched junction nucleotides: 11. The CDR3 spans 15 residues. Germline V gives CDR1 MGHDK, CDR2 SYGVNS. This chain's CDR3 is CASSGTGGRADEQFF. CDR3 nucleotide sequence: TGTGCCAGCAGTGGTACAGGAGGGAGGGCCGATGAGCAGTTCTTC. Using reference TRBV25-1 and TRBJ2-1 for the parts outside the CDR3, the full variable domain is EADIYQTPRYLVIGTGKKITLECSQTMGHDKMYWYQQDPGMELHLIHYSYGVNSTEKGDLSSESTVSRIRTEHFPLTLESARPSHTSQYLCASSGTGGRADEQFFGPGTRLTVL.

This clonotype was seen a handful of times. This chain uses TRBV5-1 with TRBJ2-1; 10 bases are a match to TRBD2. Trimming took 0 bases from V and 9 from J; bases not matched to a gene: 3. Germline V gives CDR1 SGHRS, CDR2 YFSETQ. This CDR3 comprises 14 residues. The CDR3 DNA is TGCGCCAGCAGCTTGGATAGCGGGGGGTTTGAGCAGTTCTTC. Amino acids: CASSLDSGGFEQFF.

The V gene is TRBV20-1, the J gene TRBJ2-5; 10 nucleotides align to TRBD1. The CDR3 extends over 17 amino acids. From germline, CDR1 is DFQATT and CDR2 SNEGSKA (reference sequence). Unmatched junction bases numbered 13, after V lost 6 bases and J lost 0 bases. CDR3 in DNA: TGCAGTGCCGTCCCGGGACAGGGGATAGAGTACCAAGAGACCCAGTACTTC. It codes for CSAVPGQGIEYQETQYF.

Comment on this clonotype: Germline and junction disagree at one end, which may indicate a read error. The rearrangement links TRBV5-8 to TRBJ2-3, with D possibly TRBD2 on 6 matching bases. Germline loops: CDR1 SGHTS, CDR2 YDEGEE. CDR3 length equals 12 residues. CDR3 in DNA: TGTGCCAGCGGTCTGGGAGGAGATACGCGGTATTTT. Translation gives CASGLGGDTRYF.

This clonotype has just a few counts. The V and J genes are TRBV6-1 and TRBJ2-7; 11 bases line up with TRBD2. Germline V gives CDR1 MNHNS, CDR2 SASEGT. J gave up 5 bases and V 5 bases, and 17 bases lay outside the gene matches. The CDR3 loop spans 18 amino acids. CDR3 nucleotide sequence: TGTGCCAGCAGTCCCCGGCTAGCGGGGGGCATAAAGGAAGACGAGCAGTACTTC. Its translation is CASSPRLAGGIKEDEQYF.

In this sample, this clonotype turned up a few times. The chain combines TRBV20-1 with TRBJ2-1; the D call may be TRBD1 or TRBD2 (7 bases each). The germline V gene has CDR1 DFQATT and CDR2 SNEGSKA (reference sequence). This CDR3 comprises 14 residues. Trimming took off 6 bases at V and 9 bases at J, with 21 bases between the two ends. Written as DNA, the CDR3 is TGCAGTGCCCAGGGGGGGCAGGCCCGTGGTGAGCAGTTCTTC. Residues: CSAQGGQARGEQFF.

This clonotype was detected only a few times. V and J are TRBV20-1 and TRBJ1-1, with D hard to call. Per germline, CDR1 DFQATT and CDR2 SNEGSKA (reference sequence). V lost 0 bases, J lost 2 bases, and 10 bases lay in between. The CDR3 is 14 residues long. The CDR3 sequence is CSARDMGFNTEAFF. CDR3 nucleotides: TGCAGTGCTAGAGATATGGGGTTTAACACTGAAGCTTTCTTT.

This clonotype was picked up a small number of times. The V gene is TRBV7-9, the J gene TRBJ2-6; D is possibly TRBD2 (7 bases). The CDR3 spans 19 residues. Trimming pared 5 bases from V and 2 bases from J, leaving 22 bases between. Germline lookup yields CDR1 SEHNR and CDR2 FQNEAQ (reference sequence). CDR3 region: CASSLYTRGAPTGANVLTF. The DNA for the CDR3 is TGTGCCAGCAGCCTCTACACCCGGGGGGCTCCTACTGGGGCCAACGTCCTGACTTTC.

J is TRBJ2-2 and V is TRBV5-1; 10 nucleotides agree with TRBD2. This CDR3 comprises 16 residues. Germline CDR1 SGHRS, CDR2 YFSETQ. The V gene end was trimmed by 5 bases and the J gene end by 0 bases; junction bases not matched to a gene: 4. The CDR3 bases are TGCGCCAGCAGAATAGCGGGAGGCTCGAACACCGGGGAGCTGTTTTTT. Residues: CASRIAGGSNTGELFF. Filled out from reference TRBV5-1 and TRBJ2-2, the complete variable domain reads KAGVTQTPRYLIKTRGQQVTLSCSPISGHRSVSWYQQTPGQGLQFLFEYFSETQRNKGNFPGRFSGRQFSNSRSEMNVSTLELGDSALYLCASRIAGGSNTGELFFGEGSRLTVL.

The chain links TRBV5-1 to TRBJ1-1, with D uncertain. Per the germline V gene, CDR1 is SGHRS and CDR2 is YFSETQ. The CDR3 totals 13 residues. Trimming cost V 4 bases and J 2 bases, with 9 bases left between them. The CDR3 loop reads CASSTQLNTEAFF. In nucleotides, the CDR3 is TGCGCCAGCAGCACCCAGTTAAACACTGAAGCTTTCTTT.

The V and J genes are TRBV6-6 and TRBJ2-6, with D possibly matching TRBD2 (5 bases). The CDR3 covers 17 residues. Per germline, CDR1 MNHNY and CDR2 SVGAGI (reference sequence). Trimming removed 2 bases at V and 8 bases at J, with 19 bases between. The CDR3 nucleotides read TGTGCCAGCAGTTACCAAGGAACCAGGTCCGGGACCAACGTCCTGACTTTC. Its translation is CASSYQGTRSGTNVLTF.

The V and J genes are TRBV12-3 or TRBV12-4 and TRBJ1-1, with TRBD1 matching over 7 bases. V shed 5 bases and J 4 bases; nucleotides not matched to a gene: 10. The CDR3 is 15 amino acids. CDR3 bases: TGTGCCAGCAGTCCCTGGAGGGGGCAAAGCACTGAAGCTTTCTTT. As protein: CASSPWRGQSTEAFF.

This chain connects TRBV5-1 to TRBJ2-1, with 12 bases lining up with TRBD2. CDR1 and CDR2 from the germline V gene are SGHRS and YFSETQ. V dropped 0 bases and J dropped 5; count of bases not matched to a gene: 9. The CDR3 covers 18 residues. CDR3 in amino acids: CASSLGPAWTSGNNEQFF. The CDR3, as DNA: TGCGCCAGCAGCTTGGGCCCGGCCTGGACTAGCGGGAACAATGAGCAGTTCTTC.

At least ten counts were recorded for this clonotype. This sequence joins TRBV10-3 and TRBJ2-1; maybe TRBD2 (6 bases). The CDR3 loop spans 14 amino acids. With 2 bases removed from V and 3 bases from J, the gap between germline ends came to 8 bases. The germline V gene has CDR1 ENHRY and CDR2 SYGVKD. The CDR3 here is CAISERGLYNEQFF. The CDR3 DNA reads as TGTGCCATCAGTGAGAGGGGACTCTACAATGAGCAGTTCTTC.

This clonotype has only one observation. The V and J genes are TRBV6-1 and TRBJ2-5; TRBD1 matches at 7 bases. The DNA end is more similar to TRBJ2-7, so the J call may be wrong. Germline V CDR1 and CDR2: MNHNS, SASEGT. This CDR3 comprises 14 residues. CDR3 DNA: TGTGCCAGCATTGGATACAGGGGAGTCTACGAGCAGTACTTC. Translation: CASIGYRGVYEQYF.

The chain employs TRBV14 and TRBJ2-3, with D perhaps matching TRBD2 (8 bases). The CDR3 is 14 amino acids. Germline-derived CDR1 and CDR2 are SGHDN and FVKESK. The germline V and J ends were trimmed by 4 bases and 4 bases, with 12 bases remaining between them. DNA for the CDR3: TGTGCCAGCAGCCCCGGGAGGGGGCCAGATACGCAGTATTTT. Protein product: CASSPGRGPDTQYF.

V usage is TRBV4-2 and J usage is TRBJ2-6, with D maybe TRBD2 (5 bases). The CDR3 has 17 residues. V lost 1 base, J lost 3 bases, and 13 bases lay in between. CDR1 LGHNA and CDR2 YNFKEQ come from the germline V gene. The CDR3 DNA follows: TGTGCCAGCAGCCAAGCTGGTGGTGGAGGTGGGGCCAACGTCCTGACTTTC. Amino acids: CASSQAGGGGGANVLTF.

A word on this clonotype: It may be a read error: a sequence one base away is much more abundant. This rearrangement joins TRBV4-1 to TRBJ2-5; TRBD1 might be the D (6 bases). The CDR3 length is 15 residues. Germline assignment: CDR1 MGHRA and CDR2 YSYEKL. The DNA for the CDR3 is TGCGTCAGCAGCCAAGATCAGGGGAATGTGGAGACCCAGTACTTC. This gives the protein CVSSQDQGNVETQYF.

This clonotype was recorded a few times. The CDR3: CASSLGPGSAYGYTF. In nucleotides, the CDR3 is TGTGCCAGCAGCTTAGGCCCGGGCTCCGCCTATGGCTACACCTTC. V gene TRBV7-9 combines with J gene TRBJ1-2; D is undetermined. The V and J ends lost 1 base and 4 bases respectively, with 13 bases between them. Per germline, CDR1 SEHNR and CDR2 FQNEAQ (reference sequence). The CDR3 loop spans 15 amino acids.

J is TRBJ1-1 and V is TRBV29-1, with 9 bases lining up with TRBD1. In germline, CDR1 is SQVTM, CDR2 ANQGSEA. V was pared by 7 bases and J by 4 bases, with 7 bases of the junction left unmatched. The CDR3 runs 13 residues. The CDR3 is CSGGTGSGTEAFF. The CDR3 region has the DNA TGCAGCGGGGGGACAGGGTCTGGCACTGAAGCTTTCTTT.

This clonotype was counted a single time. The CDR3 is CASRSGNTGITEAFF. The CDR3 DNA follows: TGCGCCAGCAGGTCCGGGAATACGGGGATCACTGAAGCTTTCTTT. The chain joins TRBV5-1 to TRBJ1-1; D is ambiguous. The CDR3 consists of 15 residues. Germline V lookup: CDR1 SGHRS, CDR2 YFSETQ. V was pared by 5 bases and J by 4 bases, with 18 bases between. Complete variable domain (other parts from reference TRBV5-1 and TRBJ1-1): KAGVTQTPRYLIKTRGQQVTLSCSPISGHRSVSWYQQTPGQGLQFLFEYFSETQRNKGNFPGRFSGRQFSNSRSEMNVSTLELGDSALYLCASRSGNTGITEAFFGQGTRLTVV.

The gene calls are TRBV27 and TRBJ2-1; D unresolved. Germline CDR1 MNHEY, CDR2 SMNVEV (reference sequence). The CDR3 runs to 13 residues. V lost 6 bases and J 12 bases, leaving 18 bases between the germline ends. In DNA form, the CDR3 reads TGTGCCAGCAGCACTTATGGACGTCGCGGGCAGTTCTTC. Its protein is CASSTYGRRGQFF.

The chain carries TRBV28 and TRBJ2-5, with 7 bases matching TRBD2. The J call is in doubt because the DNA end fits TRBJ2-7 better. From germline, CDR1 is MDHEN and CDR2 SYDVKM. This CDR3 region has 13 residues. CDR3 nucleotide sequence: TGTGCCAGCCGACCGGCGGGGGTTTCCGAGCAGTACTTC. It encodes CASRPAGVSEQYF.

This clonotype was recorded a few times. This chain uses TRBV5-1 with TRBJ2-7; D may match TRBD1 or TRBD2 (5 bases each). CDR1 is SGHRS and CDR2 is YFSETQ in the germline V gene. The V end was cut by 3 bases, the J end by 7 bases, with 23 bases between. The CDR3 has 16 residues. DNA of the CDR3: TGCGCCAGCAGCTCTAACGGGGCAGCGAAAAGCCATGAGCAGTACTTC. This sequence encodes CASSSNGAAKSHEQYF. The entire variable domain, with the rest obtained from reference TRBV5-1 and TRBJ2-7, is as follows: KAGVTQTPRYLIKTRGQQVTLSCSPISGHRSVSWYQQTPGQGLQFLFEYFSETQRNKGNFPGRFSGRQFSNSRSEMNVSTLELGDSALYLCASSSNGAAKSHEQYFGPGTRLTVT.

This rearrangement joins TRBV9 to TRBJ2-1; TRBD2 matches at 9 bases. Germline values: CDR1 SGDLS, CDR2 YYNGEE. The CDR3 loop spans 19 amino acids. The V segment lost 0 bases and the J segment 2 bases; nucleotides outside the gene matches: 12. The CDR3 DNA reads TGTGCCAGCAGCGTAGTAGGTTCTGGGTCTAGCGGGACCTACAATGAGCAGTTCTTC. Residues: CASSVVGSGSSGTYNEQFF.

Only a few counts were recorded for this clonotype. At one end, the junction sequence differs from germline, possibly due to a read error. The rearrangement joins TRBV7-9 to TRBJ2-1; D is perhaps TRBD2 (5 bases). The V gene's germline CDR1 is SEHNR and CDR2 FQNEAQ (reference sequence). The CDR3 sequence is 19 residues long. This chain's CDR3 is CASGFSVRTSSRSYNEQFF. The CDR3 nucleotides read TGTGCCAGCGGCTTCTCCGTTAGGACTTCCTCACGCTCCTACAATGAGCAGTTCTTC.

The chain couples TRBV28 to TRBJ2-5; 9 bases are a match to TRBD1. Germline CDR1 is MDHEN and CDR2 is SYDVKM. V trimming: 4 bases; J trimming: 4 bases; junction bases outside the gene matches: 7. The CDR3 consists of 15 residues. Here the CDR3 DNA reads TGTGCCAGCAGTTCCTCGGGACAGGGACGAGAGACCCAGTACTTC. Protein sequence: CASSSSGQGRETQYF.